The next 14 T cell receptor beta chains were all read from a single sample in a study of T cells in Graves' hyperthyroidism and ophthalmopathy (dated by TCRdb to about 2019). Libraries were constructed by multiplex PCR. The data were produced on an Illumina HiSeq 2000. The TCR beta CDR3 regions were amplified from RNA transcripts. The TCR CDR3 was subjected to a first round of RT-PCR using the HTBI primer set and the Qiagen OneStep RT-PCR kit. TCRdb redid the processing of the public reads, applying fastp at Q25 and MiXCR, and retained in-frame beta chains. When rows share a CDR3 protein, they turn into one entry using the most common DNA and genes. This sample holds a few hundred thousand distinct CDR3 sequences; 17% were observed only once. The top ten clonotypes cover approximately 16% of the sample. Material: blood. These receptors came from a woman younger than 35 with Graves' ophthalmopathy.

This clonotype was seen at least ten times. V and J are TRBV20-1 and TRBJ2-3; 11 nucleotides agree with TRBD2. The CDR3 has 17 residues. V was pared by 3 bases and J by 4 bases, with 12 bases of the junction left unmatched. Germline CDR1 reads DFQATT; CDR2 reads SNEGSKA (reference sequence). For the CDR3, the DNA is TGCAGTGCTAGGGGCGGAACTAGCGGGAGCAGCCCAGATACGCAGTATTTT. It yields the protein CSARGGTSGSSPDTQYF.

The chain combines TRBV12-3 or TRBV12-4 with TRBJ2-1, with D possibly being TRBD1 (6 bases). Trimming removed 5 bases from V and 10 bases from J, with 12 bases in between. The CDR3 runs 12 residues. CDR3 coding DNA: TGTGCCAGCAGTCGACAGGTCCAGGAGCAGTTCTTC. This translates into CASSRQVQEQFF.

This clonotype was observed many times. The chain carries TRBV28 and TRBJ1-1; D unclear. V was pared by 10 bases and J by 5 bases, with 14 bases between. CDR3 length: 12 residues. Looked up from germline, CDR1 is MDHEN and CDR2 is SYDVKM. The CDR3 region has the DNA TGTGCCACCGATAGGCCTGCAACTGAAGCTTTCTTT. Its protein product is CATDRPATEAFF.

The rearrangement links TRBV7-2 to TRBJ2-7, with D perhaps TRBD2 (5 bases). CDR3 length: 15 residues. V was trimmed by 3 bases and J by 2 bases, leaving 14 bases between them. Germline V CDR1 and CDR2: SGHTA, FQGNSA. The CDR3 region is CASSLAGRDTYEQYF. The CDR3 DNA follows: TGTGCCAGCAGCTTGGCTGGGAGAGATACCTACGAGCAGTACTTC.

As for this clonotype: It may be a read error: a sequence one base away is much more abundant. The chain joins TRBV20-1 to TRBJ2-7, with TRBD1 as a possible D gene (6 bases). The germline V gene has CDR1 DFQATT and CDR2 SNEGSKA (reference sequence). V shed 3 bases and J shed 6 bases, with 15 bases lying between them. The CDR3 spans 13 residues. DNA of the CDR3: TGCAGTGCTAGCCACAGGGACGGCCTCGAGCAGTACTTC. It specifies CSASHRDGLEQYF.

V gene TRBV29-1 combines with J gene TRBJ2-3; the D is unclear. Deletions cut 4 bases from V and 7 bases from J, with 6 bases between. Per the germline V gene, CDR1 is SQVTM and CDR2 is ANQGSEA. There are 10 residues in the CDR3. CDR3 nucleotide sequence: TGCAGCGTTGGGCCAAATACGCAGTATTTT. It codes for CSVGPNTQYF.

In this sample, this clonotype turned up many times. The chain is built from TRBV12-3 or TRBV12-4 and TRBJ1-2; TRBD1 is a possible D gene (5 bases). This CDR3 is 13 amino acids long. V gave up 7 bases and J gave up 4 bases, with 13 bases separating them. CDR3 residues: CASTLTGTYGYTF. CDR3 sequence (DNA): TGTGCCAGCACCTTGACGGGGACCTATGGCTACACCTTC.

Worth noting for this clonotype: One end of the junction does not line up with germline, which may come from a read error. The J gene is TRBJ1-1, the V gene TRBV28; perhaps TRBD1 as D (6 bases). Germline loops: CDR1 MDHEN, CDR2 SYDVKM. This CDR3 has 13 amino acids. The CDR3 nucleotides read TGTGCCAGCTACGACAGGACGAACACTGAAGTTTTCTTT. Its protein is CASYDRTNTEVFF. The whole variable domain, filled in from reference TRBV28 and TRBJ1-1, reads DVKVTQSSRYLVKRTGEKVFLECVQDMDHENMFWYRQDPGLGLRLIYFSYDVKMKEKGDIPEGYSVSREKKERFSLILESASTNQTSMYLCASYDRTNTEVFFGQGTRLTVV.

The J gene is TRBJ2-5, the V gene TRBV5-4; 8 positions match TRBD2. The trim removed 2 bases at V and 1 base at J, leaving 7 bases unmatched. The CDR3 spans 16 residues. Germline V lookup: CDR1 SGHNT, CDR2 YYREEE (reference sequence). The chain's CDR3 is CASSLGAGAIQETQYF. The DNA for the CDR3 is TGTGCCAGCAGCTTAGGAGCGGGGGCGATCCAAGAGACCCAGTACTTC.

J is TRBJ2-1 and V is TRBV5-1; 7 nucleotides match TRBD2. The V gene end was trimmed by 4 bases and the J gene end by 0 bases; junction bases not matched to a gene: 4. CDR1 is SGHRS, CDR2 YFSETQ, per germline. This CDR3 has 15 amino acids. The CDR3 DNA reads TGCGCCAGCAGCGCCCTAGCGGCCTCCTACAATGAGCAGTTCTTC. Its protein is CASSALAASYNEQFF.

This clonotype was found many times. The chain carries TRBV6-6 and TRBJ2-3; 10 bases fit TRBD1. CDR3 length: 17 amino acids. Germline V gene sequence: CDR1 MNHNY, CDR2 SVGAGI (reference sequence). V lost 0 bases, J lost 0 bases, and 3 bases stayed unmatched. This CDR3 is CASSYSGTGASTDTQYF. The CDR3 nucleotides are TGTGCCAGCAGTTACTCCGGGACAGGGGCTAGCACAGATACGCAGTATTTT.

This clonotype was counted at least ten times. J is TRBJ2-1 and V is TRBV11-2; 9 positions match TRBD1. Looked up from germline, CDR1 is SGHAT and CDR2 is FQNNGV. V gave up 5 bases and J gave up 7 bases; unmatched junction bases: 9. The CDR3 totals 15 residues. CDR3 in DNA: TGTGCCAGCAGCCCATTACAGGGGGCGCGGAATGAGCAGTTCTTC. Translating gives CASSPLQGARNEQFF. Full variable domain (outside the CDR3, taken from reference TRBV11-2 and TRBJ2-1): EAGVAQSPRYKIIEKRQSVAFWCNPISGHATLYWYQQILGQGPKLLIQFQNNGVVDDSQLPKDRFSAERLKGVDSTLKIQPAKLEDSAVYLCASSPLQGARNEQFFGPGTRLTVL.

The sample holds a few counts of this clonotype. With a much larger clone just one base away, this may be a read error. The genes are TRBV7-8 and TRBJ2-7; 8 bases fit TRBD2. Germline V gene lookup returns CDR1 SGHVS and CDR2 FQNEAQ. This CDR3 is 15 amino acids long. The V gene end was trimmed by 1 base and the J gene end by 7 bases; junction bases not matched to a gene: 9. CDR3 bases: TGTGCCAGCAGCTTAGTACCAGCGGGGGACCGGGAGCAGTACTTC. This sequence encodes CASSLVPAGDREQYF.

This clonotype appeared many times. The CDR3 region is CASSQDIYYNSPLHF. CDR3 bases: TGTGCCAGCAGCCAAGATATCTACTATAATTCACCCCTCCACTTT. The genes are TRBV3-1 and TRBJ1-6; D is unresolved. Germline V gene data show CDR1 as LGHDT and CDR2 as YNNKEL (reference sequence). V was pared by 0 bases and J by 3 bases, with 6 bases between. The CDR3 length is 15 residues.